Following are 8 T cell receptor beta chains from one sample sequenced in a study of cytomegalovirus exposure and HLA in healthy donors. The primer mix had 60 Vbeta and 13 Jbeta primers. Some clones are missing from TCRdb's copy, which holds only in-frame ones; the method was immunoSEQ multiplex PCR. In the table there are 100,000 or so clones, under 85% of which are singletons. The sequencing sample was made of PBMCs. The receptor set was obtained from a woman between 40 and 55 years old in good health and CMV-seropositive.

As DNA, the CDR3 is TGTGCCAGCAGTGCCTTAGCCCTCGGCGGGGAGCTGTTTTTT. Its protein is CASSALALGGELFF. The chain recombines TRBV27 with TRBJ2-2, with D uncertain. This CDR3 contains 14 residues. V gave up 5 bases and J gave up 7 bases, with 14 bases separating them. Germline V gives CDR1 MNHEY, CDR2 SMNVEV (reference sequence).

The V gene is TRBV27, the J gene TRBJ1-2; D may be TRBD1 (6 bases). Trimming pared 6 bases from V and 7 bases from J, leaving 15 bases between. Germline values: CDR1 MNHEY, CDR2 SMNVEV (reference sequence). CDR3 size: 13 residues. The CDR3 nucleotides are TGTGCCAGCAGCCTCACAGGGTATAGTGGCTACACCTTC. Its translation is CASSLTGYSGYTF.

This clone was found once. The chain is built from TRBV5-6 and TRBJ1-5; no clear D gene. The CDR3 is made up of 17 amino acids. Looked up from germline, CDR1 is SGHDT and CDR2 is YYEEEE. Between the trimmed V and J ends, which lost 2 bases and 0 bases, there was a span of 15 bases. For the CDR3, the DNA is TGTGCCAGCAGCTTACAGTATCCATTTGATAGCAATCAGCCCCAGCATTTT. Protein product: CASSLQYPFDSNQPQHF.

V is TRBV2 and J is TRBJ1-5; a weak D match, TRBD1 (6 bases). The ends were cut back, 7 bases at V and 4 bases at J, with 20 bases in the middle. Germline-derived CDR1 and CDR2 are SNHLY and FYNNEI. There are 16 residues in the CDR3. CDR3 nucleotides: TGTGCCAGCAAGTTCTTGGACAGCCAACCTAATCAGCCCCAGCATTTT. The encoded protein is CASKFLDSQPNQPQHF.

The chain uses TRBV18 and TRBJ1-2, with 8 bases identical to TRBD1. The CDR3 has 15 amino acids. Trimming took 4 bases from V and 3 from J; bases not matched to a gene: 7. The germline gives CDR1 KGHSH, CDR2 LQKENI. CDR3: CASSLPVGQDYGYTF. CDR3 nucleotides: TGTGCCAGCTCACTCCCAGTGGGACAGGACTATGGCTACACCTTC.

The chain carries TRBV6-5 and TRBJ2-7; TRBD1 aligns across 7 bases. The CDR3 sequence is 12 residues long. V lost 6 bases to trimming and J lost 3 bases; unmatched junction nucleotides: 2. Germline loops: CDR1 MNHEY, CDR2 SVGAGI. As DNA, the CDR3 is TGTGCCAGCAGCCCAGGGGGCTACGAGCAGTACTTC. Translated, it gives CASSPGGYEQYF.

The CDR3 coding sequence is TGTGCCAGCCACCAGTCCCTCTCCTACGAGCAGTACTTC. Translated: CASHQSLSYEQYF. The chain carries TRBV18 and TRBJ2-7; D unresolved. The V end was cut by 8 bases, the J end by 0 bases, with 11 bases between. CDR3 length: 13 amino acids. Germline-derived CDR1 and CDR2 are KGHSH and LQKENI.

Note on this clone: The limits of the CDR3 on the DNA are not certain, so only TCRdb's listed CDR3 is given. The CDR3 spells CASSTSGNQPQHF. This sequence joins TRBV6-1 and TRBJ1-5. The CDR3 is 13 residues long, counting both termini. The V gene's germline CDR1 is MNHNS and CDR2 SASEGT.